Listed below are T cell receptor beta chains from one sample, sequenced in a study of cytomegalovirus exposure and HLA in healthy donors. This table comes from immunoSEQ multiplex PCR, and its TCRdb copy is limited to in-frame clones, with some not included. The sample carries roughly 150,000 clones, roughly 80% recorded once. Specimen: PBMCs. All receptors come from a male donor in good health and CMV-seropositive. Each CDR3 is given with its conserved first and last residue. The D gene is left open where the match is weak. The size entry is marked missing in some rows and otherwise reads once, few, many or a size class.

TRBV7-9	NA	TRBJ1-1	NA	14	CASSLVGAGTEAFF	TGTGCCAGCAGCTTAGTAGGGGCAGGGACTGAAGCTTTCTTT
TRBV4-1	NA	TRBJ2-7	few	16	CASSQALGKGAYEQYF	TGCGCCAGCAGCCAAGCCTTAGGGAAGGGGGCCTACGAGCAGTACTTC
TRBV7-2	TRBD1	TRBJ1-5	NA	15	CASSLEGAGNQPQHF	TGTGCCAGCAGCTTAGAGGGGGCGGGCAATCAGCCCCAGCATTTT
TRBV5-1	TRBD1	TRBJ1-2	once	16	CASSLSLGQGDYGYTF	TGCGCCAGCAGCCTCAGTCTGGGACAGGGAGACTATGGCTACACCTTC
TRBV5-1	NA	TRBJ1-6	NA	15	CASSLVVGGNSPLHF	TGCGCCAGCAGCTTGGTTGTCGGGGGTAATTCACCCCTCCACTTT
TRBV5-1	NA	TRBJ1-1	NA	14	CASSLSTVNTEAFF	TGCGCCAGCAGCTTGTCGACAGTCAACACTGAAGCTTTCTTT
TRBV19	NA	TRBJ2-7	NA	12	CASSSPTYEQYF	TGTGCCAGTAGTTCCCCCACCTACGAGCAGTACTTC
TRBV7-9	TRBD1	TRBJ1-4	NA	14	CASSPGQTREKLFF	TGTGCCAGCAGCCCGGGACAGACCAGGGAAAAACTGTTTTTT
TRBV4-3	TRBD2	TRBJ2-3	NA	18	CASSQDRTSGGPTDTQYF	TGCGCCAGCAGCCAAGATCGTACTAGCGGGGGCCCCACAGATACGCAGTATTTT
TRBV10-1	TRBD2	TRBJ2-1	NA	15	CASSELTSGRAGQFF	TGCGCCAGCAGTGAGTTGACTAGCGGGAGGGCCGGGCAGTTCTTC
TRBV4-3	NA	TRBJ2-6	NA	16	CASSQVPFSGANVLTF	TGCGCCAGCAGCCAAGTCCCCTTCTCTGGGGCCAACGTCCTGACTTTC
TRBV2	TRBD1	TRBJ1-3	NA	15	CASRERTGSGNTIYF	TGTGCCAGCAGGGAGCGGACAGGGTCTGGAAACACCATATATTTT
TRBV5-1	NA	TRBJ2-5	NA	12	CASSLRGETQYF	TGCGCCAGCAGCTTAAGGGGGGAGACCCAGTACTTC
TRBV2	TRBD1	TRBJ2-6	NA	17	CASSAQGQGWGANVLTF	TGTGCCAGCAGTGCTCAAGGACAGGGGTGGGGGGCCAACGTCCTGACTTTC
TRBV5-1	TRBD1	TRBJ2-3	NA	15	CASSIGDRLYDTQYF	TGCGCCAGCAGCATTGGGGACAGGTTATACGATACGCAGTATTTT
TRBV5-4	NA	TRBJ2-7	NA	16	CASSLIDSAFAYEQYF	TGTGCCAGCAGCCTAATTGACTCGGCCTTTGCCTACGAGCAGTACTTC
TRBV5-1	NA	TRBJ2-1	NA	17	CASTPGAGGPSYNEQFF	TGCGCCAGCACTCCAGGGGCCGGGGGGCCTTCCTACAATGAGCAGTTCTTC
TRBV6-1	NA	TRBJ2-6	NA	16	CASSEGWGGGANGLTF	TGTGCCAGCAGTGAAGGGTGGGGAGGTGGGGCCAACGGCCTGACTTTC
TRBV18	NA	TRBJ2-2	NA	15	CASSPLGLYTGELFF	TGTGCCAGCTCACCCCTTGGACTGTACACCGGGGAGCTGTTTTTT
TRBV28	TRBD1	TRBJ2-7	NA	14	CASSLGTGVHEQYF	TGTGCCAGCAGTTTGGGGACAGGGGTCCACGAGCAGTACTTC
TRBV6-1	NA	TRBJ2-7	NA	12	CASSSGTYEQYF	TGTGCCAGCAGTAGTGGCACCTACGAGCAGTACTTC
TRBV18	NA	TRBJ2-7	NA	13	CASSGQQDYEQYF	TGTGCCAGCTCAGGGCAGCAAGACTACGAGCAGTACTTC
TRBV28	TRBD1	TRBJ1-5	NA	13	CASSWTGKQPQHF	TGTGCCAGCAGCTGGACAGGGAAGCAGCCCCAGCATTTT
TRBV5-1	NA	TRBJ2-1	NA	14	CASSFLTPGAEQFF	TGCGCCAGCAGCTTTTTAACACCGGGTGCTGAGCAGTTCTTC
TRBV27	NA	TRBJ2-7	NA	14	CASSFRRDSYEQYF	TGTGCCAGCAGTTTCCGCAGGGACTCCTACGAGCAGTACTTC
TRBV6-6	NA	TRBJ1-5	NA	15	CASTITGGTNQPQHF	TGTGCCAGCACCATAACGGGCGGGACCAATCAGCCCCAGCATTTT
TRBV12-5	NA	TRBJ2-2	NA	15	CASGLVTRGTGELFF	TGTGCTAGTGGTTTGGTAACGCGAGGGACCGGGGAGCTGTTTTTT
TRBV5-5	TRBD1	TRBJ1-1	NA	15	CASSLAPGQGIEAFF	TGTGCCAGCAGCTTGGCCCCAGGACAGGGGATTGAAGCTTTCTTT
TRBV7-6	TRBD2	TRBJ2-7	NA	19	CASSSSSGSPAFVGYEQYF	TGTGCCAGCAGCTCCTCTAGCGGGAGCCCGGCTTTCGTAGGCTACGAGCAGTACTTC
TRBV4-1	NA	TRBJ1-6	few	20	CASSHAVGRGVRSYNSPLHF	TGCGCCAGCAGCCACGCCGTTGGGAGGGGAGTTCGGTCCTATAATTCACCCCTCCACTTT
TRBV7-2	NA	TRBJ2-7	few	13	CASSPHSNYEQYF	TGTGCCAGCAGCCCCCATTCAAACTACGAGCAGTACTTC